One sample yielded the 7 T cell receptor beta chains listed below, sequenced in a study of blood T cells in healthy people across ages. Together with a sample-barcoded 5' primer, a J-beta primer mix was included in a second PCR lasting about 7 to 11 cycles. TCRdb reanalysed the 5' RACE reads using MiXCR and keeps one entry per CDR3 protein. Among roughly 1.6 million distinct CDR3 sequences, approximately 32% were seen once, and the ten largest hold around 11%. Sequencing input: blood. The receptors were gathered from a woman in her 30s in good health.

This chain links TRBV20-1 with TRBJ1-1; D ambiguous. The germline V gene has CDR1 DFQATT and CDR2 SNEGSKA (reference sequence). This CDR3 contains 12 residues. Here the CDR3 reads CSLYALNTEAFF. As DNA, the CDR3 is TGCAGCTTATACGCATTGAACACTGAAGCTTTCTTT.

The V gene is TRBV7-8, the J gene TRBJ2-4; 10 positions agree with TRBD2. After removal of 2 bases from V and 1 base from J, the junction contained 14 bases not matched to a gene. The CDR3 spans 20 residues. The germline gives CDR1 SGHVS, CDR2 FQNEAQ. The CDR3 protein is CASSLRTASGRPTAKNIQYF. For the CDR3, the DNA is TGTGCCAGCAGCTTAAGGACGGCTAGCGGGAGACCGACGGCCAAAAACATTCAGTACTTC.

This sequence joins TRBV6-6 and TRBJ2-3, with a weak D call TRBD2 (7 bases). The CDR3 runs 15 residues. Deletions cut 6 bases from V and 0 bases from J, with 13 bases between. Germline CDR1 and CDR2: MNHNY and SVGAGI (reference sequence). The CDR3 DNA reads TGTGCCAGCAGACCCCGGGGGGCTAGCACAGATACGCAGTATTTT. Protein sequence: CASRPRGASTDTQYF.

The gene calls are TRBV4-2 and TRBJ2-1; 8 nucleotides align to TRBD2. Looked up from germline, CDR1 is LGHNA and CDR2 is YNFKEQ. The CDR3 has 17 residues. V lost 0 bases to trimming and J lost 5 bases; unmatched junction nucleotides: 9. The CDR3 loop reads CASSQDLPAGEDNEQFF. In DNA, the CDR3 is TGTGCCAGCAGCCAAGATCTCCCAGCGGGAGAAGACAATGAGCAGTTCTTC.

There are a few counts of this clonotype. The V call is TRBV29-1, the J call TRBJ2-3; a possible D gene is TRBD1 (6 bases). V was trimmed by 7 bases and J by 6 bases, leaving 23 bases between them. The CDR3 is 15 residues long. Germline lookup yields CDR1 SQVTM and CDR2 ANQGSEA. DNA for the CDR3: TGCAGCGCCCGCCCAAGGCCGGAGAGGGGGGATACGCAGTATTTT. Its protein product is CSARPRPERGDTQYF.

This clonotype was detected many times. V is TRBV29-1 and J is TRBJ2-5; 7 nucleotides match TRBD1. The length of the CDR3 is 12 residues. Germline loops: CDR1 SQVTM, CDR2 ANQGSEA. Losses at the gene ends were 5 bases for V and 3 bases for J; bases not matched to a gene: 3. This chain's CDR3 is CSVMQGEETQYF. The CDR3 coding sequence is TGCAGCGTTATGCAGGGGGAAGAGACCCAGTACTTC.

This chain joins TRBV2 and TRBJ2-7; 7 positions agree with TRBD1. Matching the DNA end better, TRBJ2-5 makes the J call doubtful. This CDR3 contains 15 residues. Germline CDR1 reads SNHLY; CDR2 reads FYNNEI. In nucleotides, the CDR3 is TGTGCCAGCAGTGCCTGGGACAGCCAATTGGGGACCCAGTACTTC. This sequence encodes CASSAWDSQLGTQYF.